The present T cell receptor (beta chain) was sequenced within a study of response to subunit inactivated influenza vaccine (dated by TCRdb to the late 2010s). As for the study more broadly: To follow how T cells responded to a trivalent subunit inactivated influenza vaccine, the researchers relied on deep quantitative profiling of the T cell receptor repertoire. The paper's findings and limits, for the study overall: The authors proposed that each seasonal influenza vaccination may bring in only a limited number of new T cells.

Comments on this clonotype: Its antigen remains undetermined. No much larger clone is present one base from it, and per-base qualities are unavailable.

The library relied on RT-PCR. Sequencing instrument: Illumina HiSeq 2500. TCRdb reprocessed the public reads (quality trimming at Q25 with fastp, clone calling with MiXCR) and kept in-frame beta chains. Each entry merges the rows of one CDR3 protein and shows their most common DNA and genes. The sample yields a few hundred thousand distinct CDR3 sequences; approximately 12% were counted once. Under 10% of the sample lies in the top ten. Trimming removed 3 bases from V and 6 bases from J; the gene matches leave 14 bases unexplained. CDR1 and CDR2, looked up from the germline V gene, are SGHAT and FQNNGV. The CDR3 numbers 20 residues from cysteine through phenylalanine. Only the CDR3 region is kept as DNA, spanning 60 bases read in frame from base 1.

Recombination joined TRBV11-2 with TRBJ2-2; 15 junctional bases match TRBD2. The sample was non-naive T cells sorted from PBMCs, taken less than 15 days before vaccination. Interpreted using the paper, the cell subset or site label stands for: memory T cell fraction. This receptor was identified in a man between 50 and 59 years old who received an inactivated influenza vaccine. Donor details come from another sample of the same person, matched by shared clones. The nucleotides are TGTGCCAGCAGCTTTCCCGCGTCGAGGACTAGCGGGAGGGCCTCCGGGGAGCTGTTTTTT. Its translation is CASSFPASRTSGRASGELFF.